Below are 5 T cell receptor beta chains sequenced from a single sample in a study of blood T cell repertoires in COVID-19. Some clones are missing from TCRdb's copy, which holds only in-frame ones; the method was immunoSEQ multiplex PCR. The sample carries about 90,000 clones, more than 80% recorded once. The sequenced material came from peripheral blood. The receptors originated from a human donor in a cohort sampled during active COVID-19.

The V and J genes are TRBV19 and TRBJ2-3; 9 nucleotides align to TRBD1. CDR3 size: 13 residues. V shed 9 bases and J 1 base; nucleotides not matched to a gene: 2. From germline, CDR1 is LNHDA and CDR2 SQIVND (reference sequence). The CDR3 DNA sequence: TGTGCCAGCCGGGACAGGGGCACAGATACGCAGTATTTT. Residues: CASRDRGTDTQYF. The full variable domain, with the rest looked up from reference TRBV19 and TRBJ2-3, is DGGITQSPKYLFRKEGQNVTLSCEQNLNHDAMYWYRQDPGQGLRLIYYSQIVNDFQKGDIAEGYSVSREKKESFPLTVTSAQKNPTAFYLCASRDRGTDTQYFGPGTRLTVL.

The genes are TRBV11-1 and TRBJ1-6; possibly TRBD1 for D (5 bases). CDR3 length: 15 residues. CDR1 and CDR2 from the germline V gene are SGHAT and FQDESV (reference sequence). Trimming removed 5 bases from V and 3 bases from J, with 11 bases in between. DNA of the CDR3: TGTGCCAGCAGCCCACGGGGGGTCTATAATTCACCCCTCCACTTT. Protein: CASSPRGVYNSPLHF.

A few counts support this clone. The chain carries TRBV18 and TRBJ1-4, with D possibly TRBD1 on 6 matching bases. There are 13 residues in the CDR3. Trimming pared 6 bases from V and 5 bases from J, leaving 10 bases between. The V gene's germline CDR1 is KGHSH and CDR2 LQKENI. Written as DNA, the CDR3 is TGTGCCAGCTCGCAAGGACAGAATGAAAAACTGTTTTTT. Amino acids: CASSQGQNEKLFF.

The V gene is TRBV11-2, the J gene TRBJ1-1; weak D call: TRBD1 (5 bases). The CDR3 extends over 14 amino acids. The germline V gene encodes CDR1 SGHAT and CDR2 FQNNGV. V lost 6 bases to trimming and J lost 1 base, with 12 bases between them. The CDR3 spells CASRRAGENTEAFF. In DNA form, the CDR3 reads TGTGCCAGCAGACGAGCGGGGGAGAACACTGAAGCTTTCTTT.

This chain connects TRBV7-2 to TRBJ1-2; 8 positions match TRBD1. Losses at the gene ends were 5 bases for V and 6 bases for J; bases not matched to a gene: 5. Germline lookup yields CDR1 SGHTA and CDR2 FQGNSA. There are 13 residues in the CDR3. CDR3 nucleotide sequence: TGTGCCAGCAGCCAGACAGGGGTACATGGCTACACCTTC. Translation: CASSQTGVHGYTF.